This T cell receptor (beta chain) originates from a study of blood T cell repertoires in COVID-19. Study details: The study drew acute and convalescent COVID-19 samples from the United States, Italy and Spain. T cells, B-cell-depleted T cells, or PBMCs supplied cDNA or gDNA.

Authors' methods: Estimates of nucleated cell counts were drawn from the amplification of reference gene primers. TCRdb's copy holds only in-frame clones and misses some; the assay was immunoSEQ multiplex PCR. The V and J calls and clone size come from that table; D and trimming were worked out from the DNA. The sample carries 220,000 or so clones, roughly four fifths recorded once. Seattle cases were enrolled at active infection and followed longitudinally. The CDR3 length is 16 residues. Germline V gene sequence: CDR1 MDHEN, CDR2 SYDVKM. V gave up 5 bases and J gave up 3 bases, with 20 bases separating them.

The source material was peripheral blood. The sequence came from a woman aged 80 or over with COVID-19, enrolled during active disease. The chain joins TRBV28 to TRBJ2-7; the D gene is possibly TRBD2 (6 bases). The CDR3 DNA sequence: TGTGCCAGCAGTCCGTTTGGAGGGCGCCAGGGCTACGAGCAGTACTTC. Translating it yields CASSPFGGRQGYEQYF.